This T cell receptor beta chain is from a study of control samples from healthy donors and cancer patients. CDR3 length equals 14 residues. V dropped 5 bases and J dropped 0 bases, with 10 bases sitting between them. The V gene's germline CDR1 is MDHEN and CDR2 SYDVKM. Libraries were prepared by immunoSEQ multiplex PCR; TCRdb keeps only in-frame clonotypes and omits some of them. The sample has roughly 150,000 clones; roughly nine tenths are singletons. The V gene is TRBV28, the J gene TRBJ1-2; D gene unclear. This receptor was identified in a woman aged 25 to 39 in good health. Source material: blood. The CDR3 reads CASSRPYTNYGYTF. CDR3 nucleotide sequence: TGTGCCAGCAGTCGTCCTTATACTAACTATGGCTACACCTTC.